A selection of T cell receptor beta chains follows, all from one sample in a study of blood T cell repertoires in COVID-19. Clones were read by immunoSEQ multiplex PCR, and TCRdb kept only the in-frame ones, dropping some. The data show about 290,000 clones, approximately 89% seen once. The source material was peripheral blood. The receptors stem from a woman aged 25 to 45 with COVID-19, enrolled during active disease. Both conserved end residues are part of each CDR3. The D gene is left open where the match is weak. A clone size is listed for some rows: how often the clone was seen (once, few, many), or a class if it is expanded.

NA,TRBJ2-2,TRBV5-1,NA,CASSSRVNTGELFF,TGCGCCAGCAGCTCCAGGGTGAACACCGGGGAGCTGTTTTTT
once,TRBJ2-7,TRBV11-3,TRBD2,CASSLRTSGSYEQYF,TGTGCCAGCAGCCTCCGGACTAGCGGCTCCTACGAGCAGTACTTC
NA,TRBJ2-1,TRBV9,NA,CASSVASYYNEQFF,TGTGCCAGCAGCGTAGCTAGCTACTACAATGAGCAGTTCTTC
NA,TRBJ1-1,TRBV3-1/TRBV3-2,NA,CASSQEPGLKPEAFF,TGTGCCAGCAGCCAAGAGCCGGGACTCAAGCCTGAAGCTTTCTTT
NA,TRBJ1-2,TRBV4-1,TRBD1,CASSPETGTNYGYTF,TGCGCCAGCAGCCCCGAGACAGGGACCAACTATGGCTACACCTTC
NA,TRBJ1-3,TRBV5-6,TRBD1,CASSPDREPGNTIYF,TGTGCCAGCAGTCCGGACAGGGAGCCTGGAAACACCATATATTTT
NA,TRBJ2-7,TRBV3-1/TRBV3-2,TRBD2,CASSLTTGTTKTYEQYF,TGTGCCAGCAGCCTGACAACCGGGACTACCAAAACCTACGAGCAGTACTTC
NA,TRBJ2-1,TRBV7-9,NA,CASALGQVENEQFF,TGTGCCAGCGCCTTGGGACAAGTAGAAAATGAGCAGTTCTTC
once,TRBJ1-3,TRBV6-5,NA,CASSYSFLQAGNTIYF,TGTGCCAGCAGTTACTCCTTTCTGCAGGCTGGAAACACCATATATTTT
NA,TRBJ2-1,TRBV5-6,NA,CASSLPGAYNEQFF,TGTGCCAGCAGCTTGCCCGGGGCCTACAATGAGCAGTTCTTC
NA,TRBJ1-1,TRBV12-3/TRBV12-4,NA,CASSLPTGAFF,TGTGCCAGCAGTTTGCCAACAGGGGCTTTCTTT
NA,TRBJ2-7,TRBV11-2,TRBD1,CASSWDRGGSYEQYF,TGTGCCAGCAGCTGGGACAGGGGGGGATCCTACGAGCAGTACTTC
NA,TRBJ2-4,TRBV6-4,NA,CASRKGGLAKNIQYF,TGTGCCAGCCGGAAGGGGGGGTTAGCCAAAAACATTCAGTACTTC
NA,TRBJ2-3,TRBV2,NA,CASTLLVGTDTQYF,TGTGCCAGTACACTTCTAGTCGGCACAGATACGCAGTATTTT
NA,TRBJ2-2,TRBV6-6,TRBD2,CASSRESLSGTRTGELFF,TGTGCCAGCAGTCGCGAGTCCCTTAGCGGGACTAGGACCGGGGAGCTGTTTTTT
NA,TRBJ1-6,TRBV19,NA,CASSPRGASPLHF,TGTGCCAGTAGTCCCCGGGGGGCCTCACCCCTCCACTTT
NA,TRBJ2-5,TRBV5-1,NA,CASSLRTGPPQETQYF,TGCGCCAGCAGCTTGCGAACAGGGCCCCCCCAAGAGACCCAGTACTTC
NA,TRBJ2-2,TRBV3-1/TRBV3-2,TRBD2,CASSQASGGPPGELFF,TGTGCCAGCAGCCAAGCTAGCGGGGGCCCCCCCGGGGAGCTGTTTTTT
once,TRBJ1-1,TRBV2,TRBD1,CASTGTGVWAFF,TGTGCCAGCACGGGGACAGGGGTGTGGGCTTTCTTT
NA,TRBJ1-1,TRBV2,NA,CASSSRVTEAFF,TGTGCCAGCTCTTCCAGGGTCACTGAAGCTTTCTTT
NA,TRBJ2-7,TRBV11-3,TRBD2,CASSLGSYGGDEQYF,TGTGCCAGCAGCTTAGGATCGTACGGGGGGGACGAGCAGTACTTC
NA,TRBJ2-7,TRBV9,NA,CASSVGAWNSGGYEQYF,TGTGCCAGCAGCGTAGGTGCTTGGAACTCCGGGGGCTACGAGCAGTACTTC
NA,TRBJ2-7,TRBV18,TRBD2,CASSPTGTTGYEQYF,TGTGCCAGCTCACCCACCGGGACTACCGGATACGAGCAGTACTTC
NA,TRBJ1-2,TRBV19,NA,CASSTTRTAPYGYTF,TGTGCCAGTAGTACTACCAGGACAGCCCCTTACGGCTACACCTTC
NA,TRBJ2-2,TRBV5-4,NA,CASRGSNGELFF,TGTGCCAGCCGGGGGTCTAACGGGGAGCTGTTTTTT
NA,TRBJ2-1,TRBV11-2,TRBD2,CASSLSAGGQVEQFF,TGTGCCAGCAGCTTAAGCGCGGGGGGGCAGGTTGAGCAGTTCTTC
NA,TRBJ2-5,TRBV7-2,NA,CASSLGRGARETQYF,TGTGCCAGCAGCTTAGGGCGCGGGGCGAGGGAGACCCAGTACTTC
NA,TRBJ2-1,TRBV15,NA,CATSRAAGRGLYNEQFF,TGTGCCACCAGCAGAGCGGCGGGCCGTGGACTCTACAATGAGCAGTTCTTC
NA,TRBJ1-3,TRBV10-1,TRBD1,CASSVDRAGNTIYF,TGCGCCAGCAGCGTGGACAGGGCTGGAAACACCATATATTTT
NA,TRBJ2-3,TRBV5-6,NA,CASSLAYSTDTQYF,TGTGCCAGCAGCTTGGCCTATAGCACAGATACGCAGTATTTT
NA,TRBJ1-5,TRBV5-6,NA,CASSSTTGRQPQHF,TGTGCCAGCAGCTCGACGACAGGTCGCCAGCCCCAGCATTTT
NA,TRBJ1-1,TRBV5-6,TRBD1,CASSSTGGTEAFF,TGTGCCAGCAGCTCCACAGGGGGTACTGAAGCTTTCTTT
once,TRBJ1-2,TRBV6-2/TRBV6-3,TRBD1,CASSYPPDRPYGYTF,TGTGCCAGCAGTTACCCCCCGGACAGGCCCTATGGCTACACCTTC
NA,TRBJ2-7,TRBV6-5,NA,CASRDRTSSYEQYF,TGTGCCAGCAGGGACCGAACTAGCTCCTACGAGCAGTACTTC
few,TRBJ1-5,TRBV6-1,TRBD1,CASSEETGGFFSNQPQHF,TGTGCCAGCAGTGAAGAGACAGGGGGTTTTTTTAGCAATCAGCCCCAGCATTTT
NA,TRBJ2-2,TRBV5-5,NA,CASSVTGTSQFGELFF,TGTGCCAGCAGCGTGACCGGGACATCCCAATTCGGGGAGCTGTTTTTT
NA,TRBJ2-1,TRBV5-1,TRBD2,CASSLGTSGGYNEQFF,TGCGCCAGCAGCTTAGGGACTAGCGGGGGTTACAATGAGCAGTTCTTC
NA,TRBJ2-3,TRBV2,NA,CASRARGDTQYF,TGTGCCAGCAGGGCTCGAGGAGATACGCAGTATTTT
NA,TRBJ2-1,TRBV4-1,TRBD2,CASSLLAGGVYNEQFF,TGCGCCAGCAGCCTCCTAGCGGGGGGGGTATACAATGAGCAGTTCTTC
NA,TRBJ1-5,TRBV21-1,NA,CASSKGRVQTDSNQPQHF,TGTGCCAGCAGCAAAGGGCGTGTCCAGACAGATAGCAATCAGCCCCAGCATTTT
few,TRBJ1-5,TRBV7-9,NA,CASSFADGLNQPQHF,TGTGCCAGCAGCTTTGCGGACGGACTAAATCAGCCCCAGCATTTT